The text below deals with one TCR beta chain. The target antigen is unknown. The sample is drawn from a study of T-cell memory formation after mild COVID-19. Findings of the study overall: Clones that shrank (day 15 to 85) were balanced CD4/CD8, whereas later expanders leaned CD4+.

TCRdb re-analysed the 5' RACE reads in MiXCR, keeping a single row per CDR3 protein. The sample lists fewer than 150,000 distinct CDR3 sequences; 13% to 15% were seen once. The V gene end was trimmed by 5 bases and the J gene end by 5 bases; junction bases not matched to a gene: 5. The CDR3 extends over 14 amino acids. CDR1 and CDR2 (germline): MNHEY, SMNVEV (reference sequence). Sequenced sample: PBMCs or a T cell subset sorted from them (not recorded which). The gene calls are TRBV27 and TRBJ1-5; TRBD1 matches 8 bases. The source of this sequence is an adult woman who had mild COVID-19 (a few samples of this study predate the infection). Cell type and time point are not known. As DNA, the CDR3 is TGTGCCAGCAGTGGAGGACAGGGTGATCAGCCCCAGCATTTT. Residues: CASSGGQGDQPQHF.